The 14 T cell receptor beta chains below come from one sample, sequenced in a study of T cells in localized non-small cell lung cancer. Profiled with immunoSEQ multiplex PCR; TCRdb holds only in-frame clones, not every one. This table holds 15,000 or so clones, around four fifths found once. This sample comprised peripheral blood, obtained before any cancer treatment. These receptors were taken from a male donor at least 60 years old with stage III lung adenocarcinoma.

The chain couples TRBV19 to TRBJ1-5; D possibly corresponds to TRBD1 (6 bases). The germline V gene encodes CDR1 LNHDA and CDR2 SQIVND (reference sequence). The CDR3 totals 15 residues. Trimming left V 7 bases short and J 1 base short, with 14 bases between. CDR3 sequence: CASNPGVVSNQPQHF. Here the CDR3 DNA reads TGTGCCAGTAATCCAGGGGTTGTCAGCAATCAGCCCCAGCATTTT.

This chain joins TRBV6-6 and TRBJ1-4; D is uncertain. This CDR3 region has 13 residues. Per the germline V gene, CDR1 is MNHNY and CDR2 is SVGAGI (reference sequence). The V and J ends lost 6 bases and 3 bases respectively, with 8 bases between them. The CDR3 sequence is CASSRGSNEKLFF. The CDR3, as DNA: TGTGCCAGCAGCCGCGGGTCTAATGAAAAACTGTTTTTT.

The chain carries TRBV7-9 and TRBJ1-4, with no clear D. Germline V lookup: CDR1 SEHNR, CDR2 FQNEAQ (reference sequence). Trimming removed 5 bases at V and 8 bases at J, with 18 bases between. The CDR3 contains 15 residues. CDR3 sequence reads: CASSTLVGPREKLFF. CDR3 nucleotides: TGTGCCAGCAGCACCCTAGTTGGGCCGCGGGAAAAACTGTTTTTT.

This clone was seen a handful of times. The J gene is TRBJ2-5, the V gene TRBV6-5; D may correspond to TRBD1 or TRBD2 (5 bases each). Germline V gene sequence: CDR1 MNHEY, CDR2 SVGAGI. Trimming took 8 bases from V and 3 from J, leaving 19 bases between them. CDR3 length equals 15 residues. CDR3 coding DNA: TGTGCCAGCCGAGGAACCGGGACGTCAAAAGAGACCCAGTACTTC. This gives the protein CASRGTGTSKETQYF.

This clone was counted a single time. The CDR3 sequence is CASSQLGVIQETQYF. Written as DNA, the CDR3 is TGTGCCAGCAGCCAGTTGGGAGTAATCCAAGAGACCCAGTACTTC. The chain links TRBV14 to TRBJ2-5; the D gene is possibly TRBD2 (5 bases). Trimming stripped 3 bases from V and 1 base from J, with 12 bases between. The CDR3 is 15 residues long. Per germline, CDR1 SGHDN and CDR2 FVKESK. The full variable domain, completed using reference TRBV14 and TRBJ2-5, is EAGVTQFPSHSVIEKGQTVTLRCDPISGHDNLYWYRRVMGKEIKFLLHFVKESKQDESGMPNNRFLAERTGGTYSTLKVQPAELEDSGVYFCASSQLGVIQETQYFGPGTRLLVL.

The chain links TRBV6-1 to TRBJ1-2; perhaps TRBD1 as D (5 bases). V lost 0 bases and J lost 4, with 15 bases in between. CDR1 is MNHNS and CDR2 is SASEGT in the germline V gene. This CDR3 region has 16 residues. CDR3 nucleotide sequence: TGTGCCAGCAGTGAAGCCTTCGCGCAGGGTAGCTATGGCTACACCTTC. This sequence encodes CASSEAFAQGSYGYTF.

As DNA, the CDR3 is TGTGCCAGCAGTGGGGACATAGCTTATGGCTACACCTTC. Its translation is CASSGDIAYGYTF. The rearrangement uses TRBV2 and TRBJ1-2; tentatively, D is TRBD1 (6 bases). Germline V CDR1 and CDR2: SNHLY, FYNNEI. Trimming cost V 4 bases and J 5 bases, with 11 bases left between them. The CDR3 contains 13 residues.

The CDR3 bases are TGTGCCAGCAGCTTATTCGGAGGTGGTAATGAAAAACTGTTTTTT. Protein sequence: CASSLFGGGNEKLFF. The chain links TRBV7-6 to TRBJ1-4; no reliable D call. Trimming pared 2 bases from V and 4 bases from J, leaving 11 bases between. The CDR3 is 15 amino acids. The germline V gene encodes CDR1 SGHVS and CDR2 FNYEAQ.

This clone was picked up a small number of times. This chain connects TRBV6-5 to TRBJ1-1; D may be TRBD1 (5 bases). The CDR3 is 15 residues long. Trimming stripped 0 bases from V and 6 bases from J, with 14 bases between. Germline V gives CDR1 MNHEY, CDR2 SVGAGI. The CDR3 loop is CASSYSTVWGSEAFF. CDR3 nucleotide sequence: TGTGCCAGCAGTTACTCGACAGTCTGGGGCTCTGAAGCTTTCTTT.

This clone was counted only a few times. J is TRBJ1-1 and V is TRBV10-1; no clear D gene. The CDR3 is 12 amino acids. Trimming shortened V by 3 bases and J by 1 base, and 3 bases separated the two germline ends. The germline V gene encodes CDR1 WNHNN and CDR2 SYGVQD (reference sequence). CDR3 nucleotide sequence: TGCGCCAGCAGTGACAAGAACACTGAAGCTTTCTTT. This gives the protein CASSDKNTEAFF.

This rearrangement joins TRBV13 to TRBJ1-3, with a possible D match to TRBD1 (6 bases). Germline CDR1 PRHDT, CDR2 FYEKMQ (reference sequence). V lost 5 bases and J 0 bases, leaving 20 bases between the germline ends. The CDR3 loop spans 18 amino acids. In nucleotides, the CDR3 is TGTGCCAGCAGCCCCGGACAGCAAGAAATTTACTCTGGAAACACCATATATTTT. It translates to CASSPGQQEIYSGNTIYF.

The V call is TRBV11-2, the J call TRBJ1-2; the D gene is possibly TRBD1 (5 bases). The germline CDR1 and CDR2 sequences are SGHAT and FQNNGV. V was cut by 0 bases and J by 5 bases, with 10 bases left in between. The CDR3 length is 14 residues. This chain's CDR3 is CASSLDMTAYGYTF. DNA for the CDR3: TGTGCCAGCAGCTTAGATATGACAGCGTATGGCTACACCTTC.

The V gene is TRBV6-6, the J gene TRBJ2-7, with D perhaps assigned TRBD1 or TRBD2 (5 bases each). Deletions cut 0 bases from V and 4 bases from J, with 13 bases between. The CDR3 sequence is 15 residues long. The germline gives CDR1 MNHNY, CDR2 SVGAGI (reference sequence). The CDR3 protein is CASSYSGGAPYEQYF. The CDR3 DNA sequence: TGTGCCAGCAGTTACTCTGGGGGAGCCCCTTACGAGCAGTACTTC.

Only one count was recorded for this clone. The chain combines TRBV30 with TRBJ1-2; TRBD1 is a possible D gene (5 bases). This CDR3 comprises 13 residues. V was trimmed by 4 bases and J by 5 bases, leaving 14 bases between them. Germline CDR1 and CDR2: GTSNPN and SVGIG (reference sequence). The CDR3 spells CAWKGSHLYGYTF. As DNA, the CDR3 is TGTGCCTGGAAGGGGTCCCACTTATATGGCTACACCTTC.